This T cell receptor (beta chain) was recorded in a study of OX40 agonist ivuxolimab in advanced cancers. Study at large: With ivuxolimab, an agonistic anti-OX40 (CD134) antibody, patients were treated. The dose of intravenous ivuxolimab that patients received every 2 weeks ranged from 0.01 to 10 mg/kg. A mean age of around 60 years, range roughly 23 to 85, was recorded, and roughly 80% were male. Notes on the study in general: Dosing at 0.1 to 3.0 mg/kg was accompanied by clonal expansion of CD4+ and CD8+ blood T cells by week 6.

Sequencing used immunoSEQ multiplex PCR; TCRdb keeps in-frame clones, though not all of them. The data show some 15,000 clones, about four fifths seen once. About this clone itself: Its antigen is unknown.

Germline CDR1 and CDR2: LNHDA and SQIVND (reference sequence). The CDR3 length is 15 residues. V lost 5 bases and J lost 8, with 19 bases in between. The clonotype was recovered from an adult with an advanced solid tumor such as melanoma, head and neck, liver or kidney cancer. The specimen was CD4+ or CD8+ T cells sorted from blood, collected in a trial of the OX40 agonist ivuxolimab. V usage is TRBV19 and J usage is TRBJ1-3, with unresolved D. Written as DNA, the CDR3 is TGTGCCAGTAGTTTAGGTGCCAGTTTAGGTGACACCATATATTTT. This encodes CASSLGASLGDTIYF.